This TCR beta chain was identified in a study of human T cells and chemical hapten exposure. Looking at the study overall: Sensitization applied 2% DPC to about 2 cm by about 2 cm of upper inner arm skin. Overall study results and limits: High-frequency TCRs, those above 1 in 1000, stayed the same after DPC sensitization. Against controls, expanded TCRs gave rise to significantly more large CDR3 similarity clusters.

Looked up from germline, CDR1 is SGHRS and CDR2 is YFSETQ. Trimming at V came to 6 bases and at J to 1 base, leaving 7 bases not matched to a gene. The CDR3 is made up of 16 amino acids. The time point here: pre-sensitization, week 0. This sample's treatment: therapeutic diphenylcyclopropenone sensitization with weekly scalp DPC. As for this clonotype: Its matching antigen is unknown.

One entry per CDR3 protein results from TCRdb running MiXCR on the RACE reads. Here the sample spans approximately 52,000 distinct CDR3 sequences, 9.4% being singletons. This chain links TRBV5-1 with TRBJ2-6; TRBD1 matches at 7 bases. This sequence originates from a woman between 40 and 50 years old with alopecia areata. Some clones in this sample may be carry-over from other donors' samples. The specimen comprised whole blood, sampled in connection with sensitization to the hapten diphenylcyclopropenone (DPC). This chain's CDR3 is CASTRDRESGANVLTF. The DNA of the CDR3 is TGCGCCAGCACCCGAGACAGGGAGTCTGGGGCCAACGTCCTGACTTTC.